This TCR beta chain was retrieved from a study of T cell responses to AZD1222 COVID-19 vaccine. CDR1 and CDR2 from the germline V gene are SGHRS and YFSETQ. The CDR3 extends over 13 amino acids. Losses at the gene ends were 5 bases for V and 6 bases for J; bases not matched to a gene: 4. Study-wide points: Mostly white British, mostly female donors; authors suggested clonal diversity may be underestimated. Repertoire sampling happened only post peak T cell response.

As for this clone: Antigen: not known.

Generated by immunoSEQ multiplex PCR, the TCRdb table keeps only in-frame clones and is missing some. This sample has roughly 160,000 clones, with around nine tenths found just once. This TCR came from an adult who received the AZD1222 COVID-19 vaccine. The rearrangement links TRBV5-1 to TRBJ1-1, with TRBD1 matching over 10 bases. The sequencing used peripheral blood, collected 28 days after the second AZD1222 dose. DNA for the CDR3: TGCGCCAGCAGACCTGGGACAGGGGCTGAAGCTTTCTTT. As protein: CASRPGTGAEAFF.